This note documents a single T cell receptor (beta chain) sequence. As yet, its antigen is unknown. Produced via immunoSEQ multiplex PCR; TCRdb's table is partial and in-frame only. The profile covers fewer than 40,000 clones, with approximately 93% appearing a single time and 7% to 9.5% taken by the ten largest. The source of the sample is a study of T cells in localized non-small cell lung cancer. Findings of the study overall: Without multi-region sequencing, intratumor heterogeneity could not be excluded. Overall survival was longer when the density of T cells in the blood was higher.

Germline V gene data show CDR1 as LNHDA and CDR2 as SQIVND (reference sequence). The length of the CDR3 is 15 residues. V was trimmed by 5 bases and J by 2 bases, leaving 15 bases between them. The sequences come from peripheral blood, collected before any cancer treatment. This sequence joins TRBV19 and TRBJ1-2; no clear D. The TCR sequence derives from a female donor over 55 with stage I lung adenocarcinoma. This CDR3 is CASSRLDGENYGYTF. The CDR3 coding sequence is TGTGCCAGTAGTCGCTTAGACGGAGAGAACTATGGCTACACCTTC.